Shown below are 10 T cell receptor beta chains from a single sample sequenced in a study of T cells expressing NK-cell markers. From the 5' RACE reads, TCRdb lists one entry per CDR3 protein and no DNA. The sample table sets out some 450,000 distinct CDR3 sequences. Sequenced: blood T cells: a sorted CD56 or NKG2C T cell subset, CD4+ or CD8+ T cells, or bulk PBMC T cells (not recorded which). The receptors here all came from a woman between 18 and 70 years old in good health.

This sequence joins TRBV12-3 or TRBV12-4 and TRBJ2-1. CDR3 length: 14 residues. CDR3 in amino acids: CASSWGGSYNEQFF.

The V gene is TRBV4-3, the J gene TRBJ2-2; TCRdb's assignment of TRBD2 cannot be checked, as there is no DNA. The CDR3 length is 14 residues. CDR1 is LGHNA, CDR2 YSLEER, per germline. CDR3 amino acids: CASSPEEGTGELFF.

V and J are TRBV5-6 and TRBJ2-6; TCRdb's assignment of TRBD1 cannot be checked, as there is no DNA. The CDR3 totals 16 residues. The germline gives CDR1 SGHDT, CDR2 YYEEEE. The CDR3: CASSLSGTAGANVLTF.

The J gene is TRBJ2-1, the V gene TRBV29-1; TCRdb picks TRBD2, but there is no DNA to check that call. This CDR3 region has 12 residues. Germline lookup yields CDR1 SQVTM and CDR2 ANQGSEA. This chain's CDR3 is CSVRGGAGEQFF.

The rearrangement uses TRBV28 and TRBJ2-7; TCRdb designates TRBD2, a call that cannot be tested without DNA. CDR1 MDHEN and CDR2 SYDVKM come from the germline V gene. The CDR3 extends over 15 amino acids. This CDR3 is CASTRTSGSLYEQYF. The full variable domain, rest sourced from reference TRBV28 and TRBJ2-7, is DVKVTQSSRYLVKRTGEKVFLECVQDMDHENMFWYRQDPGLGLRLIYFSYDVKMKEKGDIPEGYSVSREKKERFSLILESASTNQTSMYLCASTRTSGSLYEQYFGPGTRLTVT.

This CDR3 is CASSETSGGWDEQFF. The V call is TRBV5-4, the J call TRBJ2-1; the D gene TCRdb calls, TRBD2, cannot be checked with no DNA. The CDR3 totals 15 residues. Germline CDR1 is SGHNT and CDR2 is YYREEE (reference sequence).

The genes are TRBV28 and TRBJ2-7; the TCRdb D gene call, TRBD1, has no DNA to confirm it. The CDR3 has 12 amino acids. Germline assignment: CDR1 MDHEN and CDR2 SYDVKM. The CDR3 loop is CASSLTGYEQYF.

This rearrangement joins TRBV4-3 to TRBJ1-4; TCRdb's D gene call, TRBD1, goes unchecked for lack of DNA. The CDR3 is made up of 18 amino acids. CDR1 LGHNA and CDR2 YSLEER come from the germline V gene. CDR3 in amino acids: CASSLNVQVGQGNEKLFF.

The chain has TRBV7-6 and TRBJ2-3. This CDR3 is built from 12 residues. Germline V gives CDR1 SGHVS, CDR2 FNYEAQ. CDR3 residues: CASSWSSDTQYF.

The chain links TRBV6-2 or TRBV6-3 to TRBJ2-5; the D call from TCRdb, TRBD1, cannot be confirmed without DNA. Germline loops: CDR1 MNHEY, CDR2 SVGEGT. This CDR3 spans 16 amino acids. The CDR3 loop reads CASSARPLPGQETQYF.